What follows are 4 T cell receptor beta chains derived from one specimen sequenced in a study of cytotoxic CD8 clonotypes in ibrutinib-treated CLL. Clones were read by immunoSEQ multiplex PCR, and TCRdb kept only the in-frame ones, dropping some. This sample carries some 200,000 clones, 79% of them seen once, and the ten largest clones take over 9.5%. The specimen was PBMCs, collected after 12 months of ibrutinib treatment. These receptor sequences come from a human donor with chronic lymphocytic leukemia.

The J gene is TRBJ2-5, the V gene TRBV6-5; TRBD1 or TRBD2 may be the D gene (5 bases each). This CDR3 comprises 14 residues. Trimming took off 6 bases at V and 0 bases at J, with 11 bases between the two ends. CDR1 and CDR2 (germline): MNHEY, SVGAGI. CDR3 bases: TGTGCCAGCAGGGAACCGGGACACCAAGAGACCCAGTACTTC. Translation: CASREPGHQETQYF.

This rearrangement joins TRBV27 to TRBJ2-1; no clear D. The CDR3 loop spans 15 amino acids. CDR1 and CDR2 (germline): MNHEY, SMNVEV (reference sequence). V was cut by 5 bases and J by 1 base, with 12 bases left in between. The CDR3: CASSRYRRSYNEQFF. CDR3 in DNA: TGTGCCAGCAGTCGATATAGGCGTTCCTACAATGAGCAGTTCTTC.

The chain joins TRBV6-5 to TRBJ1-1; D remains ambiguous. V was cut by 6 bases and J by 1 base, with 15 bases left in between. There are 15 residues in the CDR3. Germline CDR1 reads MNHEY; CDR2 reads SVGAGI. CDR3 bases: TGTGCCAGCAGCATGATACCCGGGGAGAACACTGAAGCTTTCTTT. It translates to CASSMIPGENTEAFF.

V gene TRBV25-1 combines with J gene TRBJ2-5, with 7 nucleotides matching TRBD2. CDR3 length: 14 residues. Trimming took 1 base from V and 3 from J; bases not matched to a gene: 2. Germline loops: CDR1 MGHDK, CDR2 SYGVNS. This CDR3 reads CASSELGGEETQYF. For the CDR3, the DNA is TGTGCCAGCAGTGAATTGGGGGGGGAAGAGACCCAGTACTTC.